This entry is about one T cell receptor beta chain. The data derive from a study of PD-L1 blockade in urothelial cancer. J was trimmed by 9 bases and V by 2 bases; bases with no gene match: 8. CDR1 and CDR2 from the germline V gene are GTSNPN and SVGIG (reference sequence). The CDR3 is made up of 14 amino acids. The time point denotes: pretreatment peripheral blood. Clones were read by immunoSEQ multiplex PCR, and TCRdb kept only the in-frame ones, dropping some. This sample has 130,000 or so clones, with 84% found just once. The chain links TRBV30 to TRBJ2-1, with TRBD2 identical over 9 bases. This clonotype originated in a man over 45 with urothelial cancer. The starting material was PBMCs, obtained around atezolizumab (anti-PD-L1) treatment. The CDR3 nucleotides are TGTGCCTGGAGTTTAGCGGGAGTCGTCCGTGAGCAGTTCTTC. Translated, it gives CAWSLAGVVREQFF.